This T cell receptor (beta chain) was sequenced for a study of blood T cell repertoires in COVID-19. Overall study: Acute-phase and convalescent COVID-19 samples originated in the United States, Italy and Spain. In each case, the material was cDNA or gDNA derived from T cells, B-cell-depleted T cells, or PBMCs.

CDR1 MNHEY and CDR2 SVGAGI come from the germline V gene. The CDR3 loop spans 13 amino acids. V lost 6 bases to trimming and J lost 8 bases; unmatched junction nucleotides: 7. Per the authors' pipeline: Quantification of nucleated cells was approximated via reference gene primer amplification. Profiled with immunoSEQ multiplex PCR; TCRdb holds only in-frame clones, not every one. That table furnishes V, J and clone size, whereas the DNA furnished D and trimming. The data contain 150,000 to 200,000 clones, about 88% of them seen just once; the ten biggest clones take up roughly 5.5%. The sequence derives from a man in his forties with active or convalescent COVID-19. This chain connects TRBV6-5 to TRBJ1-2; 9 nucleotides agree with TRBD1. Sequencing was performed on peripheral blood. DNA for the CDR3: TGTGCCAGCAGCCTCGGACAGGGGTGGGGCTACACCTTC. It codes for CASSLGQGWGYTF.